This is a list of T cell receptor beta chains from one sample in a study of OX40 agonist ivuxolimab in advanced cancers. Produced via immunoSEQ multiplex PCR; TCRdb's table is partial and in-frame only. The data show roughly 59,000 clones, with about 80% seen just once and roughly 2% held by the top ten. The material was CD4+ or CD8+ T cells sorted from blood, obtained in a trial of the OX40 agonist ivuxolimab. Receptors were obtained from an adult with an advanced solid tumor such as melanoma, head and neck, liver or kidney cancer. Each CDR3 is given with its conserved first and last residue. The D gene is left open where the match is weak. The size entry is marked missing in some rows and otherwise reads once, few, many or a size class.

j_gene	d_gene	v_gene	abundance	CDR3aa	CDR3nt
TRBJ1-1	NA	TRBV7-2	NA	CASSSRLNTEAFF	TGTGCCAGCAGCTCTCGGCTGAACACTGAAGCTTTCTTT
TRBJ2-1	NA	TRBV6-5	NA	CASSRGTPPFF	TGTGCCAGCAGCAGAGGGACGCCGCCGTTCTTC
TRBJ2-2	TRBD2	TRBV7-7	NA	CASSRSGGRSTGELFF	TGTGCCAGCAGCCGTAGCGGGGGGCGGAGCACCGGGGAGCTGTTTTTT
TRBJ2-3	TRBD1	TRBV15	NA	CATSSPTGAGTDTQYF	TGTGCCACCAGCAGCCCGACAGGGGCAGGCACAGATACGCAGTATTTT
TRBJ2-1	TRBD2	TRBV7-8	NA	CASSVTSGSYNEQFF	TGTGCCAGCAGCGTTACTAGCGGGTCCTACAATGAGCAGTTCTTC
TRBJ1-2	TRBD1	TRBV5-4	NA	CASSSDRGGGYTF	TGTGCCAGCAGCTCGGACAGGGGAGGTGGCTACACCTTC
TRBJ2-7	TRBD1	TRBV5-8	NA	CASSLGDRTYEQYF	TGTGCCAGCAGCTTGGGGGACAGAACCTACGAGCAGTACTTC
TRBJ1-5	NA	TRBV2	NA	CASSEVEFSNQPQHF	TGTGCCAGCAGTGAAGTTGAATTTAGCAATCAGCCCCAGCATTTT
TRBJ2-5	NA	TRBV28	NA	CASSSLAETQYF	TGTGCCAGCAGTTCGCTAGCGGAGACCCAGTACTTC
TRBJ2-3	TRBD2	TRBV5-1	once	CASSSTSGRAPDTQYF	TGCGCCAGCAGCTCTACCAGCGGGAGGGCCCCAGATACGCAGTATTTT
TRBJ2-2	NA	TRBV6-6	NA	CASTGSTGELFF	TGTGCCAGCACAGGGAGCACCGGGGAGCTGTTTTTT
TRBJ1-2	TRBD1	TRBV28	once	CASSLVGQHYGYTF	TGTGCCAGCAGTTTAGTGGGACAGCACTATGGCTACACCTTC
TRBJ2-2	NA	TRBV5-1	NA	CASSLEGGDTGELFF	TGCGCCAGCAGCTTGGAGGGGGGAGACACCGGGGAGCTGTTTTTT
TRBJ2-5	NA	TRBV19	NA	CASSISRRGETQYF	TGTGCCAGTAGTATTAGCCGGCGTGGGGAGACCCAGTACTTC
TRBJ1-3	TRBD1	TRBV30	NA	CAWSGQGGFGNTIYF	TGTGCCTGGAGTGGACAGGGGGGATTTGGAAACACCATATATTTT
TRBJ1-2	NA	TRBV28	NA	CASSLSSNYGYTF	TGTGCCAGCAGTTTATCTTCTAACTATGGCTACACCTTC
TRBJ2-7	NA	TRBV2	once	CASSEMGIRYF	TGTGCCAGCAGTGAAATGGGAATTCGGTACTTC
TRBJ1-3	NA	TRBV28	NA	CASSSLNLDGSSGNTIYF	TGTGCCAGCAGTTCCCTCAACCTGGACGGTAGCTCTGGAAACACCATATATTTT
TRBJ1-6	NA	TRBV23-1	NA	CASSQNRRNSPLHF	TGCGCCAGCAGTCAAAATCGGAGGAATTCACCCCTCCACTTT
TRBJ1-1	NA	TRBV5-1	NA	CASSLGGMNTEAFF	TGCGCCAGCAGCCTGGGAGGGATGAACACTGAAGCTTTCTTT
TRBJ2-3	TRBD1	TRBV2	NA	CASSQTGMSTDTQYF	TGTGCCAGCAGCCAGACAGGGATGAGCACAGATACGCAGTATTTT
TRBJ2-7	NA	TRBV5-1	NA	CASSLQASSYEQYF	TGCGCCAGCAGCTTACAGGCCAGCTCCTACGAGCAGTACTTC